Given below is one T cell receptor beta chain in context. Its cognate antigen is unknown. Treatment reported: roughly 10-day PBMC culture with coronavirus spike peptide pools or control peptides (ViraFEST assay). Using peptide pools, antigen-specific T cells were expanded in ViraFEST before TCRs were sequenced. The sample belongs to a study of vaccination and CD4 T cells after COVID-19. For the study at large: Investigators drew the post-COVID samples a median roughly 98 days after diagnosis, with a range of 35 to 161. The authors used overlapping spike peptides from SARS-CoV-2, HCoV-NL63, HCoV-OC43 and HCoV-229E to stimulate cells.

The study sequenced cultured CD4+ T cell DNA using the Oncomine TCR Beta short-read assay. TCRdb called the PCR reads again in MiXCR, with one record for every CDR3 protein. The data hold some 12,000 distinct CDR3 sequences, with approximately 52% observed a single time. CDR3 length: 17 amino acids. V was pared by 5 bases and J by 0 bases, with 5 bases of the junction left unmatched. Germline CDR1 reads SGHVS; CDR2 reads FNYEAQ. The origin of this receptor is a human donor who had recovered from COVID-19. The chain links TRBV7-6 to TRBJ2-2, with 11 bases that match TRBD2. The specimen sequenced was CD4+ T cells from blood, cultured in vitro. CDR3 sequence reads: CASSLWTSGPNTGELFF. CDR3 nucleotides: TGTGCCAGCAGCCTTTGGACTAGCGGGCCGAACACCGGGGAGCTGTTTTTT.